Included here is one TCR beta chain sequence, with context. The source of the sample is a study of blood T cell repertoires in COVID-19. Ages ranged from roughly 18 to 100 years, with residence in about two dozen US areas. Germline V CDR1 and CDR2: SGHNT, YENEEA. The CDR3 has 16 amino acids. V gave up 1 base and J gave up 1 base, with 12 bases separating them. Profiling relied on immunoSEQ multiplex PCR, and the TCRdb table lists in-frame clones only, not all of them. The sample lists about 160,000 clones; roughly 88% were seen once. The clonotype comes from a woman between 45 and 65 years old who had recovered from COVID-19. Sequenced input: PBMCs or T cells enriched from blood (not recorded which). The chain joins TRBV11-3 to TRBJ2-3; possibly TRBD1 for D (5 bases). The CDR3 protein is CASSLGVPRGTDTQYF. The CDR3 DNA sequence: TGTGCCAGCAGCTTAGGGGTCCCCAGGGGCACAGATACGCAGTATTTT.